This TCR beta chain is drawn from a study of T cell responses to AZD1222 COVID-19 vaccine. In this sample, this clone turned up once. Its target is unknown. Sequencing was performed with immunoSEQ multiplex PCR; in TCRdb, only in-frame clones are kept and a portion is missing. The data hold 85,000 to 100,000 clones, with approximately 90% observed a single time. Pooled samples include second doses given at about 4 or 12 weeks. General study results and limits: A mostly white British donor set with more females was recruited, and clonal diversity was possibly underestimated. Baseline serology detected seropositivity in only 5 to 7 AZD1222 recipients.

V was cut by 2 bases and J by 0 bases, with 11 bases left in between. CDR3 length: 16 residues. Germline V CDR1 and CDR2: MNHNS, SASEGT. Material: peripheral blood, obtained 28 days after the second AZD1222 dose. This TCR came from an adult who received the AZD1222 COVID-19 vaccine. V and J are TRBV6-1 and TRBJ1-5; D unresolved. CDR3 sequence reads: CASSEPVGFSNQPQHF. CDR3 nucleotides: TGTGCCAGCAGTGAACCGGTGGGGTTTAGCAATCAGCCCCAGCATTTT.